This T cell receptor beta chain is from a study of T cells in Graves' hyperthyroidism and ophthalmopathy. Overall study: Initial diagnosis, before any treatment, was when peripheral blood was collected.

The CDR3 is 14 residues long. Germline V gene lookup returns CDR1 DFQATT and CDR2 SNEGSKA (reference sequence). Trimming removed 2 bases from V and 4 bases from J; junction bases left unmatched: 7. Newly diagnosed hyperthyroidism, duration under 2 months, in patients aged 18 to 65. There were TCR beta CDR3 regions amplified from RNA transcripts. Initially, a first-round RT-PCR of the TCR CDR3 employed the HTBI primer set. MiXCR, applied by TCRdb to the multiplex PCR reads, yields one record per CDR3 protein. The table lists approximately 400,000 distinct CDR3 sequences, about 15% of them singletons. The sequenced sample consisted of blood. The chain recombines TRBV20-1 with TRBJ2-7, with 8 bases fitting TRBD2. The TCR comes from a woman aged 18-29 years with Graves' hyperthyroidism. As DNA, the CDR3 is TGCAGTGCTAGAACAACGGGGGGGCCGTACGAGCAGTACTTC. Encoded protein: CSARTTGGPYEQYF.